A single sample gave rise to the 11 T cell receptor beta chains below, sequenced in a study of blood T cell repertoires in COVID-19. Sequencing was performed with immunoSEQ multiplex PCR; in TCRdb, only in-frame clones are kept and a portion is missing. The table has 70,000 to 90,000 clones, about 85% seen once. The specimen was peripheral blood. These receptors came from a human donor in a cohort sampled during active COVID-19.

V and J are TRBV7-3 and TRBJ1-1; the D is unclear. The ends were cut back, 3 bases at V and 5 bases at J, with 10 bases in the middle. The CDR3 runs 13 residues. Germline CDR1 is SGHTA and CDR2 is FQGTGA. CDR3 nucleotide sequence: TGTGCCAGCAGCTTCTCACAGATTACTGAAGCTTTCTTT. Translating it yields CASSFSQITEAFF.

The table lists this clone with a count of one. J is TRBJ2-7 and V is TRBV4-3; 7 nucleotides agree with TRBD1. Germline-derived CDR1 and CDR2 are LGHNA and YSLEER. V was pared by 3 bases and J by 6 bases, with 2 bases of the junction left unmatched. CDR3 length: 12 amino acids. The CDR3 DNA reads TGCGCCAGCAGCCAGTCAGGGGGCGAGCAGTACTTC. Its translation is CASSQSGGEQYF.

As DNA, the CDR3 is TGCGCCAGCAGCCCCCTGACTAGCCAGTCCTACGAGCAGTACTTC. This gives the protein CASSPLTSQSYEQYF. This rearrangement joins TRBV5-1 to TRBJ2-7, with TRBD2 matching 7 bases. The V and J ends lost 4 bases and 1 base, in that order; junction bases with no gene match: 8. The CDR3 has 15 amino acids. The germline CDR1 and CDR2 sequences are SGHRS and YFSETQ. The full variable domain, with the rest looked up from reference TRBV5-1 and TRBJ2-7, is KAGVTQTPRYLIKTRGQQVTLSCSPISGHRSVSWYQQTPGQGLQFLFEYFSETQRNKGNFPGRFSGRQFSNSRSEMNVSTLELGDSALYLCASSPLTSQSYEQYFGPGTRLTVT.

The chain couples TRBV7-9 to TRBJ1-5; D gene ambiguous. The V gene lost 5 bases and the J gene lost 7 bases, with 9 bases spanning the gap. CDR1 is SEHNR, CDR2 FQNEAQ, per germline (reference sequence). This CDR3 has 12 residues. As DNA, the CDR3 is TGTGCCAGCAGCCCCCCGGGGCAGCCCCAGCATTTT. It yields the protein CASSPPGQPQHF.

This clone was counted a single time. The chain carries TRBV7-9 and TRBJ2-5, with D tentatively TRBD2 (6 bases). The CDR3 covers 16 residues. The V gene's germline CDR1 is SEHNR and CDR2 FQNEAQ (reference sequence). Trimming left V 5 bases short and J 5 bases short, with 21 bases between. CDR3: CASSTTPAGYRETQYF. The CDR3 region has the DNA TGTGCCAGCAGCACCACGCCAGCGGGCTACAGGGAGACCCAGTACTTC. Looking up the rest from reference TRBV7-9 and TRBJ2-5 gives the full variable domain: DTGVSQNPRHKITKRGQNVTFRCDPISEHNRLYWYRQTLGQGPEFLTYFQNEAQLEKSRLLSDRFSAERPKGSFSTLEIQRTEQGDSAMYLCASSTTPAGYRETQYFGPGTRLLVL.

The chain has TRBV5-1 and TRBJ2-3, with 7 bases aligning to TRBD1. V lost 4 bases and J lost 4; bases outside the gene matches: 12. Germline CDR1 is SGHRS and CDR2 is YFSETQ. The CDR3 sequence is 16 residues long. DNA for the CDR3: TGCGCCAGCAGCGCAGAAGCAACCGGGACAGCAGATACGCAGTATTTT. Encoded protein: CASSAEATGTADTQYF.

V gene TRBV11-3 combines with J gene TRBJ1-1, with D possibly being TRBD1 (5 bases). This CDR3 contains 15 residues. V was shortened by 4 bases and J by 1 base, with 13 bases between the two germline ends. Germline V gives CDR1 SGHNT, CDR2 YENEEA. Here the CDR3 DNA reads TGTGCCAGCAGCTCGGGGGGGAAGACGAACACTGAAGCTTTCTTT. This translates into CASSSGGKTNTEAFF.

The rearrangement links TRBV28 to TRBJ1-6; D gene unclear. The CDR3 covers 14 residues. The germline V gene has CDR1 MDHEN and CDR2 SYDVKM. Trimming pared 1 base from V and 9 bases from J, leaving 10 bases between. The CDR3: CASSLFEEGSPLHF. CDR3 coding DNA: TGTGCCAGCAGTTTATTTGAGGAAGGTTCACCCCTCCACTTT.

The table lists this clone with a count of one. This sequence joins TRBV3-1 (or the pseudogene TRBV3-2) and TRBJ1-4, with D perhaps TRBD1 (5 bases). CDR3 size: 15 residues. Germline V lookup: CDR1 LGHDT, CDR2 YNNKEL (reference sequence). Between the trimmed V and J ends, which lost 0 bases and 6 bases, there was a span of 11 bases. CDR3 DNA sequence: TGTGCCAGCAGCCAAGATTCAGGGTGGGATGAAAAACTGTTTTTT. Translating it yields CASSQDSGWDEKLFF.

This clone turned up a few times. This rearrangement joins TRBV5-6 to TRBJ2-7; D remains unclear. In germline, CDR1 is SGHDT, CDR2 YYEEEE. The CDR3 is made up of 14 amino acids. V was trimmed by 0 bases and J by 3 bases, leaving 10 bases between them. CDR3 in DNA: TGTGCCAGCAGCTTGGACGGCGGTTACTACGAGCAGTACTTC. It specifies CASSLDGGYYEQYF.

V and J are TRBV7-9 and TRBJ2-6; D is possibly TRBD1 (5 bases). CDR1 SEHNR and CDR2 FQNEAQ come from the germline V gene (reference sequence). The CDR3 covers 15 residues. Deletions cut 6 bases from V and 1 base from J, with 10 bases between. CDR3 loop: CASSFRGSGANVLTF. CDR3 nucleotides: TGTGCCAGCAGTTTTAGGGGTTCTGGGGCCAACGTCCTGACTTTC.